This TCR beta chain is from a study of cytomegalovirus exposure and HLA in healthy donors (dated by TCRdb to about 2017). About the investigation overall: In an earlier analysis of around 540 of the donors, around 290 Gb of sequence data and about 110 million unique TCR beta sequences from about 180 million T cells were reported. An early release covering 550 to 650 HLA-typed donors comprised roughly 300 gigabases of sequencing data and roughly 86 million unique TCR sequences. Of the 350 to 400 genotyped donors, around 81% fell in the genetic ancestry cluster associated with self-reported Caucasian donors. The study was designed to test whether signatures of past pathogen exposure could be identified by cataloging public T cell receptors. The study used immunosequencing to profile the T cell repertoires of several hundred subjects and linked those repertoires to cytomegalovirus serostatus. In addition to the first cohort of approximately 650 subjects, a separate validation cohort of about 120 different subjects was used. The study combined high-throughput TCR immunosequencing, statistical association of individual TCRs with disease status, and machine learning to predict cytomegalovirus infection status. In a later analysis, previously published TCR beta repertoires from several hundred donors were re-analyzed and high-resolution HLA genotyping was added so that TCR occurrence patterns could be studied. Rather than using new phenotypic data, the later analysis identified candidate immune exposures from TCR beta sequences and from how often those sequences occurred across donors. To decide whether each TCR beta V gene segment behaved as functional or pseudogenic, an earlier analysis of fewer than 750 of the donors relied on high-throughput TCR beta sequencing. Donor age, sex, ethnicity and CMV serostatus were compiled together with the repertoire data. In a later genetic analysis, genome-wide SNP genotypes for about 65% of the 666 donors were used, and that subset was treated as a discovery cohort. All discovery cohort repertoires had been generated on a single sequencing platform. Both class I and class II loci were covered by HLA typing, at four-digit resolution. The number of typed donors differed by locus: 629-630 for A, B, C, DRB1 and DQB1; roughly 510 for DQA1; around 580 for DPA1; and 400 to 480 for DPB1. Because of strong linkage in the cohort, a handful of DR-DQ haplotypes were treated as single units for association and clustering. Across some 400 genotyped donors of the cohort, an average of about 250,000 unique TCR beta nucleotide sequences per donor were sequenced, and 15% to 20% of those sequences were non-productive.

What the authors observed across the whole study: In a later analysis, several top co-occurrence clusters were reported to appear linked to parvovirus B19, influenza, CMV and Epstein-Barr virus. An earlier analysis of approximately 600 of the donors showed that most TCR beta V segments appeared in productive rearrangements either about 90% or about 30% of the time, which broadly matched IMGT annotations. The earlier analysis of about 600 of the donors excluded 15 to 20 rarely observed V segments, including chromosome 9 orphons, because counts were too low. HLA typing was unavailable for some donors at each locus, so association tests used only the typed subset. According to a later genetic analysis, donors in an Asian-associated ancestry cluster had fewer N-insertions in productive TCRs than the roughly 660-donor mean. When HLA alleles, especially DR and DQ, strongly co-occurred, TCR associations were difficult to assign to individual alleles. A later genetic analysis associated a missense DCLRE1C variant with V-gene and J-gene trimming of TCR beta chains, and an independent cohort replicated the association. According to a later analysis, most CMV-associated TCR beta chains appeared to be HLA-restricted, and the HLA associations seemed to be driven largely by CMV exposure. The only immune exposure information available for the cohort was CMV serostatus. The classifier was reported to diagnose cytomegalovirus status with high specificity and sensitivity in both the original and validation cohorts. A later analysis associated 15,000 to 20,000 TCR beta sequences with specific HLA alleles at a false discovery rate of 0.05. A later analysis found that HLA-associated TCR beta chains were more clonally expanded and had lower generation probabilities than equally common non-associated chains. In a later analysis, TCR association rates were found to vary across HLA loci, with the most associated TCRs seen for DRB1 alleles and the fewest for HLA-C alleles. Roughly uniform sequencing depth across donors was assumed in presence/absence analyses, although this assumption may not hold. Three of the identified cytomegalovirus-associated TCR beta chains were confirmed in vitro to be specific for cytomegalovirus antigens. The authors suggested that the approach could potentially be generalized to other disease states and immunological phenotypes. A further reported finding was that TCR beta sequences accurately predicted the HLA-A and HLA-B alleles for most subjects in the first cohort. A total of 150 to 200 TCR beta chains were listed by the study as associated with cytomegalovirus. A group of highly shared sequence variants was considered likely to be a technical artifact of the sequencing pipeline. Most TCR sequences were seen in very few donors, while some public TCRs were found in many individuals. Correlated functional status among segregating V segments might be attributable to linkage disequilibrium, but an unknown experimental factor could not be ruled out. In this cohort, only TCR beta chains were sequenced, and detectable features were limited by the absence of alpha or paired-chain data. Because the 87-base-pair reads could not distinguish some IMGT-functional V segments, including TRBV6-2 and TRBV6-3, those segments were excluded.

Comment on this clone: It lacks a known antigen. Nothing much larger sits one base from this clone, and base qualities are not available.

The cohort comprised hundreds of healthy bone marrow donors. All cohort members were sampled while nominally healthy, although unrecorded immune exposures were likely present. The donor was CMV seronegative and belonged to the group of roughly 330 seronegative cohort members. A peripheral blood sample was collected from each donor, and TCR beta sequencing was performed on peripheral blood mononuclear cells. Genomic DNA was extracted from the blood cell samples with the Qiagen DNeasy Blood Extraction Kit. CDR1 and CDR2 were assigned from the germline V gene as SGHDT and YYEEEE. Relative to germline, V is missing 4 bases and J is missing 1 base, with 3 bases of the junction outside any gene match. Measured from the cysteine to the phenylalanine, the CDR3 is 14 residues long. Left in the record is the CDR3 DNA by itself, 42 bases read in frame from the first base. Library preparation was by the immunoSEQ multiplex PCR assay. A mixture of 60 forward primers for TCR Vbeta segments and 13 reverse primers for TCR Jbeta segments was used in the multiplex PCR. A multiplex PCR assay on genomic DNA amplified the CDR3 region of rearranged TCR beta genes. Amplified TCR beta libraries were sequenced as 87-base-pair reads on the Illumina HiSeq System. The authors processed their data as follows. A later analysis counted approximately 74 million unique TCR beta chains across the 500 to 850 repertoires, and some 11 million of these chains were shared by at least two donors. A nearest-neighbor algorithm error-corrected the raw reads and collapsed the reads into unique sequences, merging closely related sequences to remove PCR and sequencing errors. V, D and J gene segments were assigned by aligning CDR3 sequences to IMGT reference sequences. For a sequence to be retained, at least a six-nucleotide match to both a V gene segment and a J gene segment was required. A rearrangement was called productive if the CDR3 had no stop codons and remained in frame with V and J, and every other rearrangement was called non-productive. CDR3 was defined according to IMGT convention as the region running from the second conserved V-encoded cysteine to the conserved J-encoded phenylalanine. Sequences without an unambiguous match to a single V gene segment were excluded from the earlier analysis of about 640 of the donors. In an earlier analysis of approximately 610 of the donors, V segments were called functional above 56.7% productive rearrangements and were called segregating when the between-donor standard deviation exceeded 5%. A statistical classification framework was developed to diagnose cytomegalovirus status using the catalog of TCR beta chain sequences. In a later analysis, TCR nucleotide sequences were compared against IMGT/GENE-DB human TR gene sequences so that V and J genes could be assigned. A later analysis assigned CDR3 sequences and most-parsimonious VDJ recombination scenarios with the TCRdist pipeline. A later analysis defined each TCR beta chain by its CDR3 amino acid sequence plus V-gene family, and excluded reads lacking a unique V-gene family. As a way to deal with suspected cross-contamination and a sequencing artifact, a later analysis dropped 450 to 600 nucleotide sequences that were highly shared and had low generation probability. In a later analysis, a clonal expansion index was calculated for each public chain from normalized within-repertoire ranks of inferred template counts. In a later analysis, generation probabilities were computed with a VDJ recombination model fitted to out-of-frame rearrangements, and the resulting probabilities were checked against IGoR. In a later analysis, TCR-TCR, TCR-HLA and TCR-CMV co-occurrence was scored with hypergeometric tests, and a repertoire-size bias correction was applied to TCR pairs. False discovery rates were estimated in a later analysis by permuting HLA or CMV assignments 20 times. In a later analysis, co-occurring TCRs were grouped using DBSCAN, and TCRdist sequence similarity was added for clustering within HLA-allele-positive subsets. Repertoires with fewer than 30,000 or more than 120,000 public chains, plus five repertoires with anomalous nucleotide sharing, were excluded from co-occurrence clustering. Drawn from immuneACCESS, this table holds only the in-frame rearrangements with V and J called that TCRdb kept. Clones are partly lost; checked studies trace under half to an unresolved V gene and leave the rest unexplained. V and J calls and clone size are those listed in that table; D and trimming were worked out from the DNA. Within this sample are about 130,000 clones, with approximately 80% of them counted one time only. The ten top clones hold roughly 1.2% of the sample.

The material sequenced was PBMCs. The sequence joins TRBV5-6 to TRBJ2-3; 7 central bases correspond to TRBD1. This receptor was identified in a girl under 10 years old in good health and CMV-seronegative. The bases read TGTGCCAGCAGCCTGGGACAGCGCACAGATACGCAGTATTTT. Its coded protein is CASSLGQRTDTQYF.